The clone carrying this TCR beta chain was seen more than once but under ten times. Its antigen is unidentified. Researchers built TCR beta libraries using quantitative 5'-RACE with molecular barcodes. TCRdb ran MiXCR on the 5' RACE reads and lists one entry per CDR3 protein. The sample consists of 470,000 or so distinct CDR3 sequences, 25% to 30% of them appearing once. This record comes from a study of CD8 T cells in ankylosing spondylitis. Study findings and constraints: What seemed typical of ankylosing spondylitis blood was a TCR beta motif built from about 8 highly homologous variants. Some of the motif variants had earlier been found in reactive arthritis patients' fluid and blood.

Germline-derived CDR1 and CDR2 are DFQATT and SNEGSKA (reference sequence). Germline trimming cut 5 bases from V and 2 bases from J; bases unmatched to any gene: 8. The CDR3 length is 16 residues. The receptor's source is a male donor with ankylosing spondylitis. The chain combines TRBV20-1 with TRBJ2-1; 11 nucleotides align to TRBD2. Sequencing was performed on blood, either unsorted or a sorted T cell fraction (not recorded which). The DNA for the CDR3 is TGCAGTGCTTTCCCGACTAGCGGGAACACCTACAATGAGCAGTTCTTC. This translates into CSAFPTSGNTYNEQFF.